The text below deals with one T cell receptor beta chain. These data originate in a study of cytomegalovirus exposure and HLA in healthy donors. Generated by immunoSEQ multiplex PCR, the TCRdb table keeps only in-frame clones and is missing some. In the table there are roughly 120,000 clones, about nine tenths of which are singletons. The sequence was obtained from a woman younger than 35 in good health and CMV-seronegative. Sequencing input: PBMCs.

Here the CDR3 DNA reads TGTGCCAGCAGCGTGTCGGGGGGGACTACTCGCACAGATACGCAGTATTTT. This encodes CASSVSGGTTRTDTQYF. The V and J genes are TRBV9 and TRBJ2-3, with 8 nucleotides matching TRBD2. V was clipped by 2 bases and J by 1 base; unmatched bases: 9. The CDR3 covers 17 residues. The germline gives CDR1 SGDLS, CDR2 YYNGEE.